This T cell receptor beta chain emerged from a study of immune cell composition in non-small cell lung cancer. Overall study results and limits: 60% to 75% of squamous and 30% to 35% of adenocarcinoma cases had tumour-associated clones >0.5%.

The data were produced by immunoSEQ multiplex PCR, yet TCRdb's version contains in-frame clones alone and is incomplete. The sample shows some 13,000 clones, more than 65% of them seen only once. Of note for this clone: No antigen is known for it.

Trimming pared 3 bases from V and 7 bases from J, leaving 6 bases between. CDR1 is MDHEN, CDR2 SYDVKM, per germline. The CDR3 is made up of 11 amino acids. The V and J genes are TRBV28 and TRBJ1-2; no clear D gene. Material for sequencing was lung tumor tissue. The sequence derives from a human donor with non-small cell lung cancer. The CDR3 loop reads CASSFYRGYTF. CDR3 coding DNA: TGTGCCAGCAGTTTCTATCGTGGCTACACCTTC.